This paragraph reports one T cell receptor beta chain. Its antigen remains unknown. Method: immunoSEQ multiplex PCR; TCRdb's copy keeps in-frame clones and lacks some. The sample consists of about 150,000 clones, about 88% of them appearing once. The time point here: baseline pretreatment blood. Described treatment: 15 Gy SBRT to primary tumor, nephrectomy 4 weeks later. Blood was sampled at baseline, 2 weeks and 4 weeks after SBRT. The data were obtained in a study of radiation and T cells in renal cell carcinoma. Findings of the study overall: In blood, top tumor clones expanded by 2 weeks, shrinking by 4. Pretreatment tumor biopsies were lacking, so baseline clonotypes are unknown.

This CDR3 spans 14 amino acids. CDR1 and CDR2 from the germline V gene are MNHEY and SMNVEV (reference sequence). Deletions cut 4 bases from V and 4 bases from J, with 11 bases between. The receptor was derived from a woman between 65 and 79 years old with renal cell carcinoma. This sequence joins TRBV27 and TRBJ1-5; D gene ambiguous. This specimen was blood, taken from a patient whose treatment included radiotherapy and nephrectomy. Here the CDR3 DNA reads TGTGCCAGCAGTTCCCCCGGGAGAAATCAGCCCCAGCATTTT. It is translated as CASSSPGRNQPQHF.